The rows below give T cell receptor beta chains drawn from one sample of a study of T cell responses to AZD1222 COVID-19 vaccine. Measured with immunoSEQ multiplex PCR; TCRdb has only the in-frame clones, and not every one. The table lists about 120,000 clones, approximately 90% of them singletons. The specimen was peripheral blood, collected on day 0 of AZD1222 vaccination. These receptors all stem from an adult in good health. The CDR3 runs from the conserved cysteine through the conserved F or W. Each record gives: J gene, V gene, D gene, clone size, CDR3 DNA, CDR3 protein. A D gene is named only where the DNA matches it firmly. Not all rows give a size; the values are once, few, many and, for expanded clones, a class.

j_gene: TRBJ2-3
v_gene: TRBV9
d_gene: NA
abundance: NA
CDR3nt: TGTGCCAGCAGCCCCCTCACCCAGGGGGATACGCAGTATTTT
CDR3aa: CASSPLTQGDTQYF

j_gene: TRBJ2-3
v_gene: TRBV7-2
d_gene: TRBD2
abundance: NA
CDR3nt: TGTGCCAGCAGCACTCGTAGCGGGGGGGATATAACAGATACGCAGTATTTT
CDR3aa: CASSTRSGGDITDTQYF

j_gene: TRBJ2-3
v_gene: TRBV6-4
d_gene: NA
abundance: NA
CDR3nt: TGTGCCAGCAGTGACAGGGCTGGCACAGATACGCAGTATTTT
CDR3aa: CASSDRAGTDTQYF

j_gene: TRBJ1-2
v_gene: TRBV18
d_gene: NA
abundance: NA
CDR3nt: TGTGCCAGCTCACCAACGGATGGCTACACCTTC
CDR3aa: CASSPTDGYTF

j_gene: TRBJ1-1
v_gene: TRBV7-2
d_gene: NA
abundance: NA
CDR3nt: TGTGCCAGCAGCCTAGCAGGAGACACTGAAGCTTTCTTT
CDR3aa: CASSLAGDTEAFF

j_gene: TRBJ1-2
v_gene: TRBV7-2
d_gene: TRBD1
abundance: NA
CDR3nt: TGTGCCAGCAGCCCAGGGACAGGGGTTAACTATGGCTACACCTTC
CDR3aa: CASSPGTGVNYGYTF

j_gene: TRBJ2-7
v_gene: TRBV5-3
d_gene: TRBD1
abundance: NA
CDR3nt: TGTGCCAGAAGCGGGCCAGGGGGCTACGAGCAGTACTTC
CDR3aa: CARSGPGGYEQYF

j_gene: TRBJ1-2
v_gene: TRBV25-1
d_gene: NA
abundance: NA
CDR3nt: TGTGCCAGCAGTGAATCCAGGATAGGCTATGGCTACACCTTC
CDR3aa: CASSESRIGYGYTF

j_gene: TRBJ1-5
v_gene: TRBV3-1/TRBV3-2
d_gene: NA
abundance: NA
CDR3nt: TGTGCCAGCAGCCAAACGCCGGGAAGGAATCAGCCCCAGCATTTT
CDR3aa: CASSQTPGRNQPQHF

j_gene: TRBJ2-7
v_gene: TRBV5-6
d_gene: TRBD1
abundance: once
CDR3nt: TGTGCCAGCAGCCGGGCGGGACAGGGCTACGAGCAGTACTTC
CDR3aa: CASSRAGQGYEQYF

j_gene: TRBJ1-6
v_gene: TRBV28
d_gene: TRBD1
abundance: NA
CDR3nt: TGTGCCAGCAGTACCCCTACAGGGGGGAATTCACCCCTCCACTTT
CDR3aa: CASSTPTGGNSPLHF

j_gene: TRBJ1-5
v_gene: TRBV6-2/TRBV6-3
d_gene: TRBD1
abundance: NA
CDR3nt: TGTGCCAGCAGTGAGGGACTGACAGGGCTCAATCAGCCCCAGCATTTT
CDR3aa: CASSEGLTGLNQPQHF

j_gene: TRBJ2-5
v_gene: TRBV24-1
d_gene: NA
abundance: NA
CDR3nt: TGTGCCACCAGTATGTGGGCCGATGGGACCCAGTACTTC
CDR3aa: CATSMWADGTQYF

j_gene: TRBJ1-6
v_gene: TRBV4-2
d_gene: NA
abundance: once
CDR3nt: TGTGCCAGCAGCTACGGAGGAGGGATTGATTCACCCCTCCACTTT
CDR3aa: CASSYGGGIDSPLHF

j_gene: TRBJ1-6
v_gene: TRBV30
d_gene: TRBD1
abundance: NA
CDR3nt: TGTGCCTGGAGTGGATTAGGACAGGTTCTTAATTCACCCCTCCACTTT
CDR3aa: CAWSGLGQVLNSPLHF

j_gene: TRBJ2-3
v_gene: TRBV2
d_gene: TRBD2
abundance: NA
CDR3nt: TGTGCCAGCCTAGGACTAGGTTTCACAGATACGCAGTATTTT
CDR3aa: CASLGLGFTDTQYF

j_gene: TRBJ2-7
v_gene: TRBV7-9
d_gene: NA
abundance: NA
CDR3nt: TGTGCCAGCAGCTTAGTGAACAGCTCCTACGAGCAGTACTTC
CDR3aa: CASSLVNSSYEQYF

j_gene: TRBJ2-3
v_gene: TRBV4-3
d_gene: TRBD2
abundance: NA
CDR3nt: TGCGCCAGCAGCCAAGAATTGCGGCTAGCGGGCGCAGATACGCAGTATTTT
CDR3aa: CASSQELRLAGADTQYF

j_gene: TRBJ2-3
v_gene: TRBV5-4
d_gene: TRBD1
abundance: NA
CDR3nt: TGTGCCAGCAGCGGGGACAGGAGTAAGGGAGATACGCAGTATTTT
CDR3aa: CASSGDRSKGDTQYF

j_gene: TRBJ2-7
v_gene: TRBV5-1
d_gene: NA
abundance: NA
CDR3nt: TGCGCCAGCAGCTCCCCTAACCAGGGGGGCGAGCAGTACTTC
CDR3aa: CASSSPNQGGEQYF

j_gene: TRBJ2-2
v_gene: TRBV7-3
d_gene: TRBD1
abundance: NA
CDR3nt: TGTGCCAGCAGCTACGGACAGGGAACCGGGGAGCTGTTTTTT
CDR3aa: CASSYGQGTGELFF

j_gene: TRBJ1-4
v_gene: TRBV27
d_gene: NA
abundance: NA
CDR3nt: TGTGCCAGCAGTCCATCGGCGACAGGAACTAATGAAAAACTGTTTTTT
CDR3aa: CASSPSATGTNEKLFF

j_gene: TRBJ1-5
v_gene: TRBV19
d_gene: NA
abundance: NA
CDR3nt: TGTGCCAGTAGATCGACGATGGGCAATCAGCCCCAGCATTTT
CDR3aa: CASRSTMGNQPQHF

j_gene: TRBJ1-3
v_gene: TRBV18
d_gene: NA
abundance: NA
CDR3nt: TGTGCCAGCTCACCATCACCGGTATCGGACAGTACCCTTGGAAACACCATATATTTT
CDR3aa: CASSPSPVSDSTLGNTIYF

j_gene: TRBJ2-6
v_gene: TRBV23-1
d_gene: TRBD1
abundance: NA
CDR3nt: TGCGCCAGCAGTCAATTATTTGGGACAGGGGGCTCTGGGGCCAACGTCCTGACTTTC
CDR3aa: CASSQLFGTGGSGANVLTF

j_gene: TRBJ2-7
v_gene: TRBV11-2
d_gene: NA
abundance: NA
CDR3nt: TGTGCCAGCAGCGGGAACTACGAGCAGTACTTC
CDR3aa: CASSGNYEQYF

j_gene: TRBJ2-2
v_gene: TRBV9
d_gene: NA
abundance: few
CDR3nt: TGTGCCAGCAGCACTCAAACGAACACCGGGGAGCTGTTTTTT
CDR3aa: CASSTQTNTGELFF

j_gene: TRBJ1-6
v_gene: TRBV3-1/TRBV3-2
d_gene: NA
abundance: NA
CDR3nt: TGTGCCAGCAGCCAAGTGTTGGGGAATTCACCCCTCCACTTT
CDR3aa: CASSQVLGNSPLHF

j_gene: TRBJ2-7
v_gene: TRBV4-1
d_gene: NA
abundance: NA
CDR3nt: TGCGCCAGCAGCCAAGAGGCCAGGGACTACGAGCAGTACTTC
CDR3aa: CASSQEARDYEQYF

j_gene: TRBJ1-2
v_gene: TRBV19
d_gene: TRBD1
abundance: NA
CDR3nt: TGTGCCAGTAGACAGGGACAGACCTATGGCTACACCTTC
CDR3aa: CASRQGQTYGYTF

j_gene: TRBJ1-2
v_gene: TRBV5-5
d_gene: NA
abundance: once
CDR3nt: TGTGCCAGCAGTTGGGGTTCCAGTTCAGACAGAGTCTATGGCTACACCTTC
CDR3aa: CASSWGSSSDRVYGYTF

j_gene: TRBJ1-1
v_gene: TRBV24-1
d_gene: TRBD1
abundance: NA
CDR3nt: TGTGCCACCAGTGGGTCCAGAGGGAACAGGGGGGTTACTGAAGCTTTCTTT
CDR3aa: CATSGSRGNRGVTEAFF

j_gene: TRBJ2-5
v_gene: TRBV7-9
d_gene: NA
abundance: NA
CDR3nt: TGTGCCAGCAGTTCCCCAGGTCAGCGGGAGACCCAGTACTTC
CDR3aa: CASSSPGQRETQYF

j_gene: TRBJ2-7
v_gene: TRBV11-2
d_gene: TRBD1
abundance: NA
CDR3nt: TGTGCCAGCAGCCGGGGACAGGACTACGAGCAGTACTTC
CDR3aa: CASSRGQDYEQYF

j_gene: TRBJ1-2
v_gene: TRBV27
d_gene: NA
abundance: NA
CDR3nt: TGTGCCAGCAGACAGGGTTCGGGCGGCTACACCTTC
CDR3aa: CASRQGSGGYTF

j_gene: TRBJ1-6
v_gene: TRBV2
d_gene: TRBD1
abundance: few
CDR3nt: TGTGCCAGCAGTGACAGGGGGAACTCCTATAATTCACCCCTCCACTTT
CDR3aa: CASSDRGNSYNSPLHF

j_gene: TRBJ2-7
v_gene: TRBV4-2
d_gene: NA
abundance: NA
CDR3nt: TGTGCCAGCAGCCAATTCTTGGAGGGAATCTACGAGCAGTACTTC
CDR3aa: CASSQFLEGIYEQYF

j_gene: TRBJ2-7
v_gene: TRBV4-3
d_gene: NA
abundance: NA
CDR3nt: TGCGCCAGCAGCCAAGACTGGCAGGGCTACGAGCAGTACTTC
CDR3aa: CASSQDWQGYEQYF

j_gene: TRBJ2-2
v_gene: TRBV24-1
d_gene: NA
abundance: once
CDR3nt: TGTGCCACCCCTCCCGCCGGGGAGCTGTTTTTT
CDR3aa: CATPPAGELFF

j_gene: TRBJ2-3
v_gene: TRBV27
d_gene: TRBD2
abundance: NA
CDR3nt: TGTGCCAGCAGTATTGGGACTAGCGGGAGCACAGATACGCAGTATTTT
CDR3aa: CASSIGTSGSTDTQYF

j_gene: TRBJ1-2
v_gene: TRBV6-5
d_gene: NA
abundance: NA
CDR3nt: TGTGCCAGCAGTTACTCGAGTCGGCAGGGAAAATTGGGCTACACCTTC
CDR3aa: CASSYSSRQGKLGYTF

j_gene: TRBJ1-5
v_gene: TRBV18
d_gene: NA
abundance: NA
CDR3nt: TGTGCCAGCTCAGTCGGACGAGGAAATCAGCCCCAGCATTTT
CDR3aa: CASSVGRGNQPQHF

j_gene: TRBJ2-7
v_gene: TRBV12-3/TRBV12-4
d_gene: NA
abundance: NA
CDR3nt: TGTGCCAGCAGAGGGGACCCCCCCGAGCAGTACTTC
CDR3aa: CASRGDPPEQYF

j_gene: TRBJ1-1
v_gene: TRBV7-2
d_gene: NA
abundance: NA
CDR3nt: TGTGCCAGCAGCTCCCACGGGACCCTGAACACTGAAGCTTTCTTT
CDR3aa: CASSSHGTLNTEAFF

j_gene: TRBJ2-7
v_gene: TRBV15
d_gene: TRBD1
abundance: NA
CDR3nt: TGTGCCACCAGCGGAGGGACAGGTTACTCCTACGAGCAGTACTTC
CDR3aa: CATSGGTGYSYEQYF